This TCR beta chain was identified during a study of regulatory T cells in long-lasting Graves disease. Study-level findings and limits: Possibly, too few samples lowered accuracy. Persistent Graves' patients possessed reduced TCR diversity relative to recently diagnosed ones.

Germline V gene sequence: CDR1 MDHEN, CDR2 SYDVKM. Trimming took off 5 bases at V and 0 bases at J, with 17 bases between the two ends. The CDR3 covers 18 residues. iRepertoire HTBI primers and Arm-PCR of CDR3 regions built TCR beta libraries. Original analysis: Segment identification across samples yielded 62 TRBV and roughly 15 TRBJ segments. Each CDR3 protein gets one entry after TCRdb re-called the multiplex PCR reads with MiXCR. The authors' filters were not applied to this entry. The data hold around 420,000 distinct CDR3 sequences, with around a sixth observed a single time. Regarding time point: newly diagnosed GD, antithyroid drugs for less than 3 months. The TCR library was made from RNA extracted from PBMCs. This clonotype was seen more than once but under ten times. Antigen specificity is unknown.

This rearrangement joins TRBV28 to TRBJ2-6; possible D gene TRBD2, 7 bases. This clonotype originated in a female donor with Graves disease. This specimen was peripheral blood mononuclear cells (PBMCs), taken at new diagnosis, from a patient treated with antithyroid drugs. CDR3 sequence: CASSRGGGGHSGANVLTF. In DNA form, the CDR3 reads TGTGCCAGCAGTAGAGGGGGAGGGGGGCACTCTGGGGCCAACGTCCTGACTTTC.